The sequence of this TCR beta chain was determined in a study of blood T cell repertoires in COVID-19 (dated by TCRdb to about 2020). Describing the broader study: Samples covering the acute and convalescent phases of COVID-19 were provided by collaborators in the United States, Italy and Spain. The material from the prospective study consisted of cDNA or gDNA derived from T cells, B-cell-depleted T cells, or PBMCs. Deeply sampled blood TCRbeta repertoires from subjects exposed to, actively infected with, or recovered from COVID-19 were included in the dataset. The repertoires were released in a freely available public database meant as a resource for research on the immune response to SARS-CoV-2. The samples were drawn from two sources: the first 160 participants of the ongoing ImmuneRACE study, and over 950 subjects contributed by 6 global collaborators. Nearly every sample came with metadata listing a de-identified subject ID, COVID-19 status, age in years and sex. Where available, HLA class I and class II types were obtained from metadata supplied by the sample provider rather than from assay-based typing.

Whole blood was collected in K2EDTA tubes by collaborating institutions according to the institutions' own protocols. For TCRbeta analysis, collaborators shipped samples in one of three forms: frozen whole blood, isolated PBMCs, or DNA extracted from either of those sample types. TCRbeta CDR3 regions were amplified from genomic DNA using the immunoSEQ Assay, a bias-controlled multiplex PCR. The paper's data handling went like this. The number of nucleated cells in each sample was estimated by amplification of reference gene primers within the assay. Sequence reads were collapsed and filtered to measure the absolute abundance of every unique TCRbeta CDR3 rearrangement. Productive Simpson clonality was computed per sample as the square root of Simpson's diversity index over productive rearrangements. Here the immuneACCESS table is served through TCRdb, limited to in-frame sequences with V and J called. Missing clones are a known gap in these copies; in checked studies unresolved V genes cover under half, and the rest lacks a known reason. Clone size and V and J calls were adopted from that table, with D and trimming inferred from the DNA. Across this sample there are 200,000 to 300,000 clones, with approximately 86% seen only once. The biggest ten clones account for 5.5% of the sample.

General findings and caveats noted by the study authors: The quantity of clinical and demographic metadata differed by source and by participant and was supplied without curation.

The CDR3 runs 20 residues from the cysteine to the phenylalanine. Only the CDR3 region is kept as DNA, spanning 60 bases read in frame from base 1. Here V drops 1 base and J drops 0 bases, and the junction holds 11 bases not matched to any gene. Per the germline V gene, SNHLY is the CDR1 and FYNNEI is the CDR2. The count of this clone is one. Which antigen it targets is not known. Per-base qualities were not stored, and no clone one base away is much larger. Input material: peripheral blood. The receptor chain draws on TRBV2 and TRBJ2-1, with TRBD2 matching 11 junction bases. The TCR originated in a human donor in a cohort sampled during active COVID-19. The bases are TGTGCCAGCAGTGAAGTGGGACTAGCGGCGACAAGGAGCTCCTACAATGAGCAGTTCTTC. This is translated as CASSEVGLAATRSSYNEQFF.